The clone carrying this TCR beta chain was found a few times. RNA was extracted with the RNeasy kit, and a quantity of 0.5 to 1 ug was reverse transcribed using random hexamers. MiXCR, run by TCRdb on the immunoSEQ multiplex PCR reads, gives a single entry per CDR3 protein. The sample includes about 80,000 distinct CDR3 sequences, around 94% of them seen just once. Trimming cost V 0 bases and J 3 bases, with 12 bases left between them. Per the germline V gene, CDR1 is SGHRS and CDR2 is YFSETQ. The CDR3 length is 15 residues. The sample is drawn from a study of CD8 T cells in Susac syndrome. The V call is TRBV5-1, the J call TRBJ1-2; weak D call: TRBD1 (5 bases). The sequence came from a human donor with Susac syndrome. Sequenced: CD8+ T cells from PBMCs. The CDR3 is CASSLVHGTDYGYTF. The DNA of the CDR3 is TGCGCCAGCAGCTTGGTTCATGGGACGGACTATGGCTACACCTTC.